This paragraph covers one TCR beta chain sequence. Its antigen is still unknown. It may be a read error: a sequence one base away is much more abundant. V lost 6 bases to trimming and J lost 7 bases, with 14 bases between them. Germline V gene sequence: CDR1 DFQATT, CDR2 SNEGSKA (reference sequence). The CDR3 is 12 amino acids. Every patient was untreated before thyroid surgery. Under the authors' procedure: The study took CDR3 differences across clinicopathological groups and made a distant-metastasis classifier for papillary thyroid cancer from them. TCRdb re-called clones via MiXCR from the PCR reads. TCRdb, not the authors, supplied the V and J calls. This table holds 20,000 to 25,000 clones, roughly 16% found once. This sample is drawn from a study of metastatic and nonmetastatic thyroid tumors. About the research overall: Repertoire data that came from the blood and tumor or nodule tissue of malignant and benign thyroid patients were compared. Study-wide points: Within blood and tumor, benign nodules reportedly had significantly lower TCR beta diversity than malignant thyroid tumors did.

Source material: tumor tissue. This TCR was recovered from a female donor with papillary thyroid cancer or a benign thyroid nodule (not recorded which). Some clones in this sample may be carry-over from other donors' samples. The chain uses TRBV20-1 and TRBJ2-3; no clear D gene. CDR3 loop: CSAGLQPNTQYF. For the CDR3, the DNA is TGCAGTGCCGGTCTACAGCCCAATACGCAGTATTTT.